The 13 T cell receptor beta chains below come from one sample, sequenced in a study of blood T cells in healthy people across ages. Primers used in a second PCR of roughly 7 to 12 cycles were a sample-barcoded 5' primer and a J-beta primer mix. TCRdb used MiXCR to reprocess the 5' RACE reads, holding one entry per CDR3 protein. The sample has over a million distinct CDR3 sequences, roughly 43% seen once; the top ten hold less than 5%. Sequenced sample: blood. These receptors were obtained from a woman aged 18 to 35 in good health.

This clonotype was counted at least ten times. The CDR3 DNA follows: TGCAGCGTGAATCCGGGACTAGCGGGAGGGCCTAGTGAGCAGTTCTTC. It yields the protein CSVNPGLAGGPSEQFF. The chain carries TRBV29-1 and TRBJ2-1; TRBD2 matches at 16 bases. Germline assignment: CDR1 SQVTM and CDR2 ANQGSEA. The CDR3 totals 16 residues. V shed 6 bases, J shed 9 bases, and the junction held 11 bases outside the gene matches.

The CDR3 region is CASSAGRRTEAFF. The CDR3 DNA sequence: TGTGCCAGCAGCGCCGGAAGGAGAACTGAAGCTTTCTTT. The chain couples TRBV7-2 to TRBJ1-1; D gene unclear. The germline V gene encodes CDR1 SGHTA and CDR2 FQGNSA. Trimming took off 5 bases at V and 5 bases at J, with 12 bases between the two ends. The CDR3 runs to 13 residues. Combining the CDR3 with reference TRBV7-2 and TRBJ1-1 gives the whole variable domain GAGVSQSPSNKVTEKGKDVELRCDPISGHTALYWYRQSLGQGLEFLIYFQGNSAPDKSGLPSDRFSAERTGGSVSTLTIQRTQQEDSAVYLCASSAGRRTEAFFGQGTRLTVV.

This clonotype showed up just a few times. CDR3 coding DNA: TGTGCCAGCAGCAAACAGAGCTATGGCTACACCTTC. This sequence encodes CASSKQSYGYTF. The chain links TRBV6-1 to TRBJ1-2; D remains unclear. Trimming removed 6 bases from V and 4 bases from J, with 9 bases in between. The CDR3 is 12 amino acids. Per germline, CDR1 MNHNS and CDR2 SASEGT.

The chain couples TRBV9 to TRBJ1-3; 7 positions agree with TRBD1. The V gene end was trimmed by 3 bases and the J gene end by 7 bases; junction bases not matched to a gene: 7. Looked up from germline, CDR1 is SGDLS and CDR2 is YYNGEE. There are 14 residues in the CDR3. The DNA of the CDR3 is TGTGCCAGCAGCGCAAGACAGGGCCCCAACACCATATATTTT. Translating gives CASSARQGPNTIYF.

A few counts support this clonotype. This chain uses TRBV7-2 with TRBJ2-7, with D unclear. The V end lost 5 bases, the J end lost 0 bases, and 11 bases lay between the germline ends. CDR3 length equals 14 residues. CDR1 and CDR2 (germline): SGHTA, FQGNSA. The CDR3: CASSASMNSYEQYF. The CDR3 region has the DNA TGTGCCAGCAGCGCCTCGATGAACTCCTACGAGCAGTACTTC.

Ten or more counts support this clonotype. This chain uses TRBV4-3 with TRBJ2-3; TRBD2 is a possible D gene (6 bases). The germline V gene has CDR1 LGHNA and CDR2 YSLEER. This CDR3 spans 14 amino acids. Trimming pared 6 bases from V and 1 base from J, leaving 11 bases between. This CDR3 reads CASSPWRGTDTQYF. CDR3 DNA sequence: TGCGCCAGCAGTCCATGGAGGGGCACAGATACGCAGTATTTT.

The CDR3 region has the DNA TGTGCCAGCAGTGAGCAGGGGTTAGATACGCAGTATTTT. This codes for CASSEQGLDTQYF. The rearrangement joins TRBV25-1 to TRBJ2-3, with D tentatively TRBD1 (6 bases). Trimming pared 3 bases from V and 5 bases from J, leaving 9 bases between. The CDR3 is 13 amino acids. Germline V lookup: CDR1 MGHDK, CDR2 SYGVNS.

About this clonotype itself: Its ends do not fully match the called genes, so a read error is possible. The rearrangement links TRBV13 to TRBJ1-4; 7 nucleotides align to TRBD1. The germline V gene encodes CDR1 PRHDT and CDR2 FYEKMQ (reference sequence). The CDR3 totals 13 residues. The CDR3 reads CASSVGSQGELFF. The CDR3 nucleotides are TGTGCCAGCAGCGTAGGCTCCCAGGGGGAACTGTTTTTT. Using reference TRBV13 and TRBJ1-4 for the parts outside the CDR3, the full variable domain is AAGVIQSPRHLIKEKRETATLKCYPIPRHDTVYWYQQGPGQDPQFLISFYEKMQSDKGSIPDRFSAQQFSDYHSELNMSSLELGDSALYFCASSVGSQGELFFGSGTQLSVL.

A few counts support this clonotype. The chain couples TRBV20-1 to TRBJ2-2, with D tentatively TRBD2 (6 bases). CDR3 length: 13 amino acids. V was trimmed by 6 bases and J by 5 bases, leaving 13 bases between them. Germline V lookup: CDR1 DFQATT, CDR2 SNEGSKA (reference sequence). The CDR3 reads CSAVLGGTGELFF. CDR3 coding DNA: TGCAGTGCCGTCCTGGGGGGTACCGGGGAGCTGTTTTTT.

This clonotype has just a few counts. This rearrangement joins TRBV12-3 or TRBV12-4 to TRBJ2-4, with D maybe TRBD2 (5 bases). This CDR3 contains 13 residues. V lost 1 base, J lost 8 bases, and 9 bases lay in between. In nucleotides, the CDR3 is TGTGCCAGCAGTTTAGACAGCGGAGACATTCAGTACTTC. Translation: CASSLDSGDIQYF.

The table lists this clonotype with a few counts. This chain connects TRBV11-2 to TRBJ2-7, with 7 positions matching TRBD1. The V and J ends lost 2 bases and 4 bases, in that order; junction bases with no gene match: 5. CDR1 is SGHAT, CDR2 FQNNGV, per germline. This CDR3 is built from 14 residues. CDR3 nucleotide sequence: TGTGCCAGCAGCTTAAAATGGGACAGTTACGAGCAGTACTTC. Translation: CASSLKWDSYEQYF. The full variable domain, completed using reference TRBV11-2 and TRBJ2-7, is EAGVAQSPRYKIIEKRQSVAFWCNPISGHATLYWYQQILGQGPKLLIQFQNNGVVDDSQLPKDRFSAERLKGVDSTLKIQPAKLEDSAVYLCASSLKWDSYEQYFGPGTRLTVT.

The rearrangement links TRBV7-9 to TRBJ2-3, with D perhaps matching TRBD1 (5 bases). CDR1 SEHNR and CDR2 FQNEAQ come from the germline V gene (reference sequence). The CDR3 length is 13 residues. V was trimmed by 11 bases and J by 2 bases, leaving 14 bases between them. CDR3 in amino acids: CASQGAVTDTQYF. The CDR3 DNA follows: TGTGCCTCCCAGGGCGCTGTCACAGATACGCAGTATTTT.

J is TRBJ2-5 and V is TRBV7-9, with TRBD1 matching 7 bases. Looked up from germline, CDR1 is SEHNR and CDR2 is FQNEAQ (reference sequence). The ends lost 2 bases at V and 2 bases at J; junction bases unmatched: 2. The CDR3 totals 14 residues. Here the CDR3 reads CASSLIRGQETQYF. Here the CDR3 DNA reads TGTGCCAGCAGCTTAATCAGGGGGCAAGAGACCCAGTACTTC.